A single sample gave rise to the 21 T cell receptor beta chains below, sequenced in a study of blood T cell repertoires in COVID-19. Produced via immunoSEQ multiplex PCR; TCRdb's table is partial and in-frame only. This sample has about 81,000 clones, with about four fifths found just once. The source material was peripheral blood. The receptors were sampled from a human donor in a cohort sampled during active COVID-19.

This chain connects TRBV5-1 to TRBJ1-1; possibly TRBD1 for D (5 bases). CDR1 and CDR2 (germline): SGHRS, YFSETQ. Trimming stripped 4 bases from V and 7 bases from J, with 11 bases between. The CDR3 runs 12 residues. The CDR3 spells CASSAGEGEAFF. The CDR3 DNA follows: TGCGCCAGCAGCGCGGGGGAGGGTGAAGCTTTCTTT. The complete variable domain, with remaining parts taken from reference TRBV5-1 and TRBJ1-1, reads KAGVTQTPRYLIKTRGQQVTLSCSPISGHRSVSWYQQTPGQGLQFLFEYFSETQRNKGNFPGRFSGRQFSNSRSEMNVSTLELGDSALYLCASSAGEGEAFFGQGTRLTVV.

The rearrangement links TRBV6-4 to TRBJ1-6; a possible D gene is TRBD1 (5 bases). Trimming removed 3 bases from V and 7 bases from J, with 13 bases in between. The CDR3 has 15 residues. Germline V gene sequence: CDR1 MRHNA, CDR2 SNTAGT. The CDR3 is CASSEEDIENSPLHF. The CDR3 DNA is TGTGCCAGCAGTGAAGAGGACATAGAAAATTCACCCCTCCACTTT.

J is TRBJ2-5 and V is TRBV5-4; possibly TRBD1 for D (5 bases). The length of the CDR3 is 15 residues. V lost 2 bases and J 2 bases, leaving 13 bases between the germline ends. Germline values: CDR1 SGHNT, CDR2 YYREEE (reference sequence). CDR3: CASSFSTADQETQYF. The CDR3 DNA follows: TGTGCCAGCAGCTTTTCGACAGCAGATCAAGAGACCCAGTACTTC.

This clone occurred a few times. The CDR3 nucleotides are TGTGCCAGCAGCTTAGGGTACATGCCCCACCAGCCCCAGCATTTT. Translating it yields CASSLGYMPHQPQHF. The chain is built from TRBV7-9 and TRBJ1-5; D is uncertain. The germline gives CDR1 SEHNR, CDR2 FQNEAQ (reference sequence). Trimming shortened V by 1 base and J by 7 bases, and 14 bases separated the two germline ends. This CDR3 contains 15 residues.

V is TRBV5-5 and J is TRBJ2-7, with TRBD1 as a possible D gene (6 bases). V dropped 3 bases and J dropped 3 bases, with 13 bases sitting between them. Germline CDR1 and CDR2: SGHKS and YYEKEE (reference sequence). CDR3 size: 14 residues. In nucleotides, the CDR3 is TGTGCCAGCAGCTCACAGGGAACCTACTACGAGCAGTACTTC. This sequence encodes CASSSQGTYYEQYF.

This chain joins TRBV18 and TRBJ2-7; TRBD2 aligns across 8 bases. CDR3 length: 13 residues. The V gene end was trimmed by 3 bases and the J gene end by 6 bases; junction bases not matched to a gene: 4. The germline gives CDR1 KGHSH, CDR2 LQKENI. CDR3 amino acids: CASSPSGGSEQYF. The CDR3 DNA is TGTGCCAGCTCACCCTCGGGAGGGTCCGAGCAGTACTTC.

The rearrangement joins TRBV7-9 to TRBJ1-3; D might be TRBD1 (6 bases). V dropped 7 bases and J dropped 1 base, with 11 bases sitting between them. Germline V CDR1 and CDR2: SEHNR, FQNEAQ (reference sequence). This CDR3 spans 14 amino acids. In DNA, the CDR3 is TGTGCCAGCAACATACAGGGATCTGGAAACACCATATATTTT. This encodes CASNIQGSGNTIYF.

The chain carries TRBV6-5 and TRBJ2-6; maybe TRBD2 (6 bases). Germline V gene data show CDR1 as MNHEY and CDR2 as SVGAGI. Trimming shortened V by 2 bases and J by 3 bases, and 8 bases separated the two germline ends. This CDR3 has 15 amino acids. CDR3 region: CASSYGAGGANVLTF. The CDR3 region has the DNA TGTGCCAGCAGTTACGGAGCGGGTGGGGCCAACGTCCTGACTTTC.

This clone came up once. The J gene is TRBJ2-7, the V gene TRBV7-9, with 10 nucleotides matching TRBD2. V shed 4 bases, J shed 3 bases, and the junction held 3 bases outside the gene matches. The CDR3 contains 14 residues. Germline values: CDR1 SEHNR, CDR2 FQNEAQ (reference sequence). As DNA, the CDR3 is TGTGCCAGCAGCTCTAGCGGGGGAGTCTACGAGCAGTACTTC. Protein: CASSSSGGVYEQYF.

The rearrangement joins TRBV2 to TRBJ1-5; D gene unclear. Trimming cost V 1 base and J 0 bases, with 7 bases left between them. The CDR3 runs to 15 residues. Germline V lookup: CDR1 SNHLY, CDR2 FYNNEI. The CDR3 DNA is TGTGCCAGCAGTGAAGTAGCACCTAGCAATCAGCCCCAGCATTTT. Protein sequence: CASSEVAPSNQPQHF.

The V call is TRBV3-1 (or the pseudogene TRBV3-2), the J call TRBJ2-7, with 8 bases that match TRBD2. The V and J ends lost 4 bases and 2 bases, in that order; junction bases with no gene match: 7. Germline V lookup: CDR1 LGHDT, CDR2 YNNKEL (reference sequence). CDR3 length: 15 amino acids. The CDR3 protein is CASSPETSVAYEQYF. In DNA form, the CDR3 reads TGTGCCAGCAGCCCTGAGACTAGCGTCGCCTACGAGCAGTACTTC.

The table lists this clone with many counts. This chain links TRBV4-1 with TRBJ2-7; TRBD1 matches at 7 bases. The junction had 21 bases not matched to a gene; V was cut back by 1 base and J by 9 bases. The CDR3 sequence is 18 residues long. CDR1 is MGHRA and CDR2 is YSYEKL in the germline V gene. In DNA, the CDR3 is TGCGCCAGCAGCCAAGTCGGCGTGTACCCGGGACAGCTACGAGGGCAGTACTTC. Translation: CASSQVGVYPGQLRGQYF.

This chain links TRBV7-9 with TRBJ1-2; possibly TRBD1 for D (6 bases). This CDR3 is 11 amino acids long. Trimming took 6 bases from V and 6 from J, leaving 8 bases between them. Germline V gene lookup returns CDR1 SEHNR and CDR2 FQNEAQ (reference sequence). The DNA for the CDR3 is TGTGCCAGCAGGGGGGCGGATGGCTACACCTTC. It codes for CASRGADGYTF.

V gene TRBV7-2 combines with J gene TRBJ2-3; 12 nucleotides agree with TRBD2. Germline values: CDR1 SGHTA, CDR2 FQGNSA. CDR3 length equals 14 residues. V lost 5 bases, J lost 7 bases, and 4 bases stayed unmatched. This CDR3 is CASSPGLAGYTQYF. The CDR3 nucleotides are TGTGCCAGCAGCCCAGGACTAGCGGGATATACGCAGTATTTT.

This clone was recorded a few times. V usage is TRBV11-3 and J usage is TRBJ2-4; 8 nucleotides agree with TRBD2. From germline, CDR1 is SGHNT and CDR2 YENEEA. V was clipped by 5 bases and J by 0 bases; unmatched bases: 3. The CDR3 has 15 amino acids. The CDR3 sequence: CASSPGGGAKNIQYF. The CDR3 DNA sequence: TGTGCCAGCAGCCCGGGGGGGGGAGCCAAAAACATTCAGTACTTC. Combining the CDR3 with reference TRBV11-3 and TRBJ2-4 gives the whole variable domain EAGVVQSPRYKIIEKKQPVAFWCNPISGHNTLYWYLQNLGQGPELLIRYENEEAVDDSQLPKDRFSAERLKGVDSTLKIQPAELGDSAVYLCASSPGGGAKNIQYFGAGTRLSVL.

This clone was seen just once. The rearrangement uses TRBV6-6 and TRBJ2-7, with 8 positions matching TRBD1. Germline CDR1 MNHNY, CDR2 SVGAGI (reference sequence). The V gene end was trimmed by 4 bases and the J gene end by 1 base; junction bases not matched to a gene: 3. The CDR3 extends over 14 amino acids. The DNA of the CDR3 is TGTGCCAGCAGTTCACAGGGGGAATCCTACGAGCAGTACTTC. As protein: CASSSQGESYEQYF.

The V gene is TRBV2, the J gene TRBJ2-7; D might be TRBD2 (5 bases). This CDR3 comprises 12 residues. V lost 4 bases to trimming and J lost 7 bases, with 11 bases between them. Germline values: CDR1 SNHLY, CDR2 FYNNEI. The CDR3 DNA is TGTGCCAGCAGTGTGGAGGCTTTGGAGCAGTACTTC. Protein sequence: CASSVEALEQYF.

This chain connects TRBV19 to TRBJ2-3, with 9 bases matching TRBD2. With 7 bases clipped from V and 4 bases from J, the junction kept 6 bases outside the gene matches. This CDR3 region has 14 residues. CDR1 is LNHDA, CDR2 SQIVND, per germline (reference sequence). For the CDR3, the DNA is TGTGCCAGTAATGCGGGGGGGTACTCAGATACGCAGTATTTT. Translating it yields CASNAGGYSDTQYF.

A few counts support this clone. The chain carries TRBV7-9 and TRBJ1-2; D is undetermined. The CDR3 is 14 amino acids. Trimming removed 4 bases at V and 4 bases at J, with 13 bases between. Germline V gene lookup returns CDR1 SEHNR and CDR2 FQNEAQ (reference sequence). The CDR3 DNA reads as TGTGCCAGCAGCTCTACCCGGGAGACCTATGGCTACACCTTC. Its protein product is CASSSTRETYGYTF.

This clone appeared a few times. This chain uses TRBV2 with TRBJ1-3, with D perhaps TRBD1 (5 bases). Trimming took 4 bases from V and 1 from J, leaving 11 bases between them. The CDR3 has 15 amino acids. Germline-derived CDR1 and CDR2 are SNHLY and FYNNEI. The CDR3 reads CASSVGEGSGNTIYF. CDR3 sequence (DNA): TGTGCCAGCAGTGTAGGGGAAGGTTCTGGAAACACCATATATTTT.

With regard to this clone: This could be a read error, since a much larger clone is one nucleotide away. V is TRBV7-3 and J is TRBJ1-2, with 11 bases that match TRBD1. Germline CDR1 reads SGHTA; CDR2 reads FQGTGA. J lost 4 bases, V lost 5 bases, and 3 bases had no gene match. The CDR3 is made up of 14 amino acids. CDR3 bases: TGTGCCAGCAGCGCCGGGACAGGGGGCTATGGCTACACCTTC. Its protein is CASSAGTGGYGYTF.